The 3 T cell receptor beta chains below come from one sample, sequenced in a study of vaccination effects on CD4 cells after COVID-19. Prior to sequencing, the ViraFEST assay stimulated PBMC with viral peptide pools, which expanded the antigen-specific CD4+ T cells. Scientists isolated CD4+ T cells after a roughly 9-day culture period ended. Their antigens are not known. TCRdb's copy holds only in-frame clones and misses some; the assay was immunoSEQ multiplex PCR. This sample yields 50,000 to 75,000 clones, of which 81% are seen a single time; more than 2% belongs to the top ten. Sequences were derived from CD4+ T cells from PBMCs cultured with HCoV-229E spike peptides, sampled before COVID-19 vaccination. Every receptor here comes from a human donor who received a COVID-19 vaccine.

This chain links TRBV18 with TRBJ1-1; a possible D gene is TRBD1 (5 bases). CDR3 size: 16 residues. V was cut by 0 bases and J by 4 bases, with 15 bases left in between. Germline V gives CDR1 KGHSH, CDR2 LQKENI. CDR3 coding DNA: TGTGCCAGCTCACCACCGGTGGGGCAGGGAGGCACTGAAGCTTTCTTT. This translates into CASSPPVGQGGTEAFF.

The rearrangement joins TRBV19 to TRBJ1-5; 7 bases match TRBD1. Trimming removed 0 bases from V and 7 bases from J; junction bases left unmatched: 3. The CDR3 has 14 residues. The germline V gene has CDR1 LNHDA and CDR2 SQIVND (reference sequence). The CDR3 nucleotides are TGTGCCAGTAGTATAGAGACAGGGTGGCAGCCCCAGCATTTT. Translation gives CASSIETGWQPQHF.

This chain uses TRBV6-5 with TRBJ2-7; D ambiguous. With 0 bases removed from V and 3 bases from J, the gap between germline ends came to 3 bases. This CDR3 comprises 12 residues. The V gene's germline CDR1 is MNHEY and CDR2 SVGAGI. CDR3 nucleotide sequence: TGTGCCAGCAGTTACTCGCGCTACGAGCAGTACGTC. Protein product: CASSYSRYEQYV.